The 19 T cell receptor beta chains given below trace back to one sample, sequenced in a study of shared clonotypes between healthy human individuals. Only in-frame clones appear in the TCRdb table, and some are missing; sequencing was by immunoSEQ multiplex PCR. The data contain approximately 1,500,000 clones, roughly 96% of them singletons. Sequenced input: naive CD4+ T cells sorted from blood. Subset: CD45RA+ positively selected. These receptors originate from a man in his thirties or forties in good health.

V usage is TRBV4-3 and J usage is TRBJ2-7; 7 bases are a match to TRBD1. Germline CDR1 reads LGHNA; CDR2 reads YSLEER. Unmatched junction bases numbered 6, after V lost 1 base and J lost 6 bases. This CDR3 is 14 amino acids long. The DNA of the CDR3 is TGCGCCAGCAGCCAAGTGGACAGGCGAGGCGAGCAGTACTTC. Translated: CASSQVDRRGEQYF.

In DNA, the CDR3 is TGTGCCAGTAGTATGCTCGCGGGAGCGGTAGTGGACGAGCAGTACTTC. Its translation: CASSMLAGAVVDEQYF. The chain recombines TRBV19 with TRBJ2-7; 7 bases are a match to TRBD2. Trimming took 3 bases from V and 5 from J; bases not matched to a gene: 13. Germline CDR1 LNHDA, CDR2 SQIVND (reference sequence). The CDR3 loop spans 16 amino acids.

V is TRBV18 and J is TRBJ1-1; possibly TRBD1 for D (5 bases). Trimming removed 3 bases from V and 1 base from J, with 12 bases in between. Germline V gene data show CDR1 as KGHSH and CDR2 as LQKENI. The CDR3 has 15 amino acids. The CDR3 loop is CASSPGTDRNTEAFF. The CDR3 bases are TGTGCCAGCTCACCCGGGACGGATAGGAACACTGAAGCTTTCTTT.

This chain links TRBV4-2 with TRBJ2-5; 7 bases are a match to TRBD2. The CDR3 consists of 15 residues. The germline CDR1 and CDR2 sequences are LGHNA and YNFKEQ. V lost 1 base and J lost 5; bases outside the gene matches: 7. CDR3 residues: CASSQGAGVAETQYF. As DNA, the CDR3 is TGTGCCAGCAGCCAAGGGGCGGGAGTCGCGGAGACCCAGTACTTC.

The V call is TRBV12-5, the J call TRBJ2-1; 7 bases map to TRBD1. This CDR3 is 13 amino acids long. Germline-derived CDR1 and CDR2 are LGHNT and FRNRAP. The V segment lost 5 bases and the J segment 6 bases; nucleotides outside the gene matches: 4. CDR3 coding DNA: TGTGCTAGTGGTAGGGACAGTTTCAATGAGCAGTTCTTC. Translated: CASGRDSFNEQFF.

J is TRBJ2-7 and V is TRBV4-3; 7 nucleotides align to TRBD2. Trimming took 0 bases from V and 9 from J; bases not matched to a gene: 5. The CDR3 has 13 residues. Germline CDR1 is LGHNA and CDR2 is YSLEER. Here the CDR3 DNA reads TGCGCCAGCAGCCAAGATCGGGAGGCGGGGCAGTACTTC. Amino acids: CASSQDREAGQYF.

The genes are TRBV5-1 and TRBJ2-1, with D tentatively TRBD1 (7 bases). Germline CDR1 reads SGHRS; CDR2 reads YFSETQ. V was cut by 4 bases and J by 4 bases, with 12 bases left in between. This CDR3 spans 14 amino acids. In DNA, the CDR3 is TGCGCCAGCAGCGCGGGACAGCCTTACAATGAGCAGTTCTTC. Translation: CASSAGQPYNEQFF. Full variable domain (remainder filled in from reference TRBV5-1 and TRBJ2-1): KAGVTQTPRYLIKTRGQQVTLSCSPISGHRSVSWYQQTPGQGLQFLFEYFSETQRNKGNFPGRFSGRQFSNSRSEMNVSTLELGDSALYLCASSAGQPYNEQFFGPGTRLTVL.

The chain links TRBV5-4 to TRBJ1-1; D is possibly TRBD1 (5 bases). CDR1 and CDR2 (germline): SGHNT, YYREEE (reference sequence). The CDR3 contains 16 residues. The ends were cut back, 0 bases at V and 4 bases at J, with 16 bases in the middle. The CDR3 DNA sequence: TGTGCCAGCAGCTTGGTTTTCTGGGGCTCTCCCACTGAAGCTTTCTTT. Protein: CASSLVFWGSPTEAFF.

The chain has TRBV7-9 and TRBJ2-7; 11 bases agree with TRBD2. With 4 bases clipped from V and 7 bases from J, the junction kept 9 bases outside the gene matches. The CDR3 has 15 residues. CDR1 and CDR2 (germline): SEHNR, FQNEAQ (reference sequence). CDR3 nucleotides: TGTGCCAGCAGCTCACCCTGGACTAGCGGGTTTGAGCAGTACTTC. Encoded protein: CASSSPWTSGFEQYF.

The rearrangement links TRBV5-1 to TRBJ2-2; D may be TRBD1 (6 bases). This CDR3 comprises 15 residues. Looked up from germline, CDR1 is SGHRS and CDR2 is YFSETQ. Trimming pared 4 bases from V and 0 bases from J, leaving 10 bases between. CDR3 residues: CASSPRGSNTGELFF. CDR3 nucleotides: TGCGCCAGCAGCCCTAGGGGGTCGAACACCGGGGAGCTGTTTTTT.

This clone was picked up one time. The chain carries TRBV5-1 and TRBJ2-7; a possible D gene is TRBD2 (6 bases). V lost 0 bases to trimming and J lost 0 bases, with 10 bases between them. The CDR3 is 15 residues long. Germline V gene data show CDR1 as SGHRS and CDR2 as YFSETQ. The CDR3 bases are TGCGCCAGCAGCTTGGAGTTCGGGAGCTCCTACGAGCAGTACTTC. It codes for CASSLEFGSSYEQYF.

The chain joins TRBV18 to TRBJ1-1; 7 bases fit TRBD1. Trimming took 4 bases from V and 1 from J; bases not matched to a gene: 3. The germline V gene encodes CDR1 KGHSH and CDR2 LQKENI. The CDR3 length is 14 residues. The DNA of the CDR3 is TGTGCCAGCTCACTGGGGACAGCGAACACTGAAGCTTTCTTT. It is translated as CASSLGTANTEAFF.

The J gene is TRBJ2-3, the V gene TRBV9; D perhaps matches TRBD1 (5 bases). Germline V gene sequence: CDR1 SGDLS, CDR2 YYNGEE. The CDR3 loop spans 15 amino acids. V lost 0 bases to trimming and J lost 1 base, with 9 bases between them. The CDR3 loop reads CASSVDDRGTDTQYF. The DNA of the CDR3 is TGTGCCAGCAGCGTAGATGACAGAGGCACAGATACGCAGTATTTT.

The rearrangement links TRBV21-1 to TRBJ1-2. TRBV21-1 is a recognized pseudogene. The CDR3 runs to 14 residues. CDR3 sequence reads: CASTIRGFNYGYTF. In DNA form, the CDR3 reads TGTGCCAGCACCATCCGGGGTTTCAACTATGGCTACACCTTC.

V gene TRBV7-9 combines with J gene TRBJ1-5, with a possible D match to TRBD1 (5 bases). Trimming stripped 5 bases from V and 2 bases from J, with 16 bases between. The CDR3 is made up of 16 amino acids. Germline CDR1 SEHNR, CDR2 FQNEAQ (reference sequence). The CDR3 DNA reads TGTGCCAGCAGCCCAAACTCAGGGATTGGCAATCAGCCCCAGCATTTT. This gives the protein CASSPNSGIGNQPQHF.

The V gene is TRBV7-3, the J gene TRBJ1-5; 9 bases align to TRBD1. After removal of 0 bases from V and 7 bases from J, the junction contained 4 bases not matched to a gene. Looked up from germline, CDR1 is SGHTA and CDR2 is FQGTGA. CDR3 length equals 15 residues. This CDR3 is CASSLTGTGTQPQHF. The CDR3 DNA reads TGTGCCAGCAGCTTAACCGGGACAGGGACGCAGCCCCAGCATTTT.

V is TRBV5-1 and J is TRBJ2-5, with 7 bases identical to TRBD2. V dropped 2 bases and J dropped 4; count of bases not matched to a gene: 14. The length of the CDR3 is 17 residues. Germline values: CDR1 SGHRS, CDR2 YFSETQ. CDR3 protein: CASSFSDGRSRGETQYF. CDR3 DNA sequence: TGCGCCAGCAGCTTTTCGGACGGGAGGTCCCGGGGAGAGACCCAGTACTTC.

The rearrangement links TRBV5-8 to TRBJ2-5; 7 bases are a match to TRBD1. The length of the CDR3 is 14 residues. The V gene's germline CDR1 is SGHTS and CDR2 YDEGEE. V was clipped by 0 bases and J by 2 bases; unmatched bases: 1. As DNA, the CDR3 is TGTGCCAGCAGCTTGGGGACAGGTCAAGAGACCCAGTACTTC. Its translation is CASSLGTGQETQYF. The full variable domain, completed using reference TRBV5-8 and TRBJ2-5, is EAGVTQSPTHLIKTRGQQATLRCSPISGHTSVYWYQQALGLGLQFLLWYDEGEERNRGNFPPRFSGRQFPNYSSELNVNALELEDSALYLCASSLGTGQETQYFGPGTRLLVL.

V and J are TRBV18 and TRBJ2-6; TRBD1 might be the D (6 bases). CDR3 length: 20 residues. Trimming shortened V by 3 bases and J by 0 bases, and 21 bases separated the two germline ends. Germline V CDR1 and CDR2: KGHSH, LQKENI. The CDR3 is CASSPVFGDKRISGANVLTF. The CDR3 DNA follows: TGTGCCAGCTCACCGGTATTTGGGGACAAACGCATCTCTGGGGCCAACGTCCTGACTTTC.